What follows is one T cell receptor (beta chain) and its context. Its antigen is undetermined. This sample is drawn from a study of regulatory T cells in long-lasting Graves disease. Study results and limitations: Peripheral blood was the sole material, not thyroid tissue. Shared public clonotypes totalled approximately 3,000 in persistent patients, compared with 966 in new patients.

Losses at the gene ends were 6 bases for V and 4 bases for J; bases not matched to a gene: 12. Per the germline V gene, CDR1 is LNHDA and CDR2 is SQIVND (reference sequence). CDR3 length equals 16 residues. As for time point: persistent/refractory GD, antithyroid drugs over 5 years with positive TRAb. The TCR library was prepared using RNA isolated from PBMCs. The TCR beta library used iRepertoire HTBI primers with Arm-PCR amplification of CDR3. TCRdb re-derived calls from the multiplex PCR reads in MiXCR, one entry per CDR3 protein. The table shows over 450,000 distinct CDR3 sequences, with roughly 21% occurring only once.

The receptor was isolated from a female donor with Graves disease. The sequencing used peripheral blood mononuclear cells (PBMCs), collected when the disease was refractory, from a patient treated with antithyroid drugs. V and J are TRBV19 and TRBJ1-5, with 7 bases matching TRBD1. This CDR3 reads CASRFGAGTENQPQHF. DNA for the CDR3: TGTGCCAGTAGATTTGGGGCAGGGACAGAGAATCAGCCCCAGCATTTT.